This T cell receptor beta chain was captured in a study of shared clonotypes between healthy human individuals. Study-wide results and caveats: Investigators collected only blood, and repertoires in tissues likely differ.

Measured with immunoSEQ multiplex PCR; TCRdb has only the in-frame clones, and not every one. Of 450,000 or so clones listed, more than 70% are singletons. In regard to this clone: The antigen is unknown. Other nucleotide sequences in the sample specify the same CDR3.

The healthy adult donors were HIV-negative and reported no recent acute infections or vaccinations. Caucasian adults living in Nashville, Tennessee, provided all samples. The germline gives CDR1 SGHTA, CDR2 FQGNSA. The CDR3 length is 13 residues. Between the trimmed V and J ends, which lost 1 base and 5 bases, there was a span of 6 bases. The sample taken for sequencing was PBMCs. The chain carries TRBV7-2 and TRBJ2-1; no reliable D call. This receptor was identified in a woman aged 40 to 50 in good health. Some clones in this sample may be carry-over from other donors' samples. The CDR3 nucleotides are TGTGCCAGCAGCTTAGGGCGAAACAATGAGCAGTTCTTC. Its protein product is CASSLGRNNEQFF.